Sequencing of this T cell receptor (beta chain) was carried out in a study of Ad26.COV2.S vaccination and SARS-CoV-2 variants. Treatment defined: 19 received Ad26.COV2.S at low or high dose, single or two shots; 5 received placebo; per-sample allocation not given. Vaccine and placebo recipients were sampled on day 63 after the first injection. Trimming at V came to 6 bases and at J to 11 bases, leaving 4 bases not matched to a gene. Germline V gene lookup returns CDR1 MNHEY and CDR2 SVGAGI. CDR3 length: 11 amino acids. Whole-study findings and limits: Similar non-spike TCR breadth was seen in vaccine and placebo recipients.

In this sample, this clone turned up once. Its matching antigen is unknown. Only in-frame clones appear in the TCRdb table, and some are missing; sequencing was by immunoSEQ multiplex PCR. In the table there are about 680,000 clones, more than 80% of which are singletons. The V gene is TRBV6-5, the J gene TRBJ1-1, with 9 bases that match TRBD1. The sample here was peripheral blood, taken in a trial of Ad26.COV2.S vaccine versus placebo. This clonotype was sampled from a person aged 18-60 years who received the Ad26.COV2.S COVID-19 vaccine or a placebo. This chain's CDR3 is CASSRTGEAFF. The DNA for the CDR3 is TGTGCCAGCAGCCGGACAGGGGAGGCTTTCTTT.